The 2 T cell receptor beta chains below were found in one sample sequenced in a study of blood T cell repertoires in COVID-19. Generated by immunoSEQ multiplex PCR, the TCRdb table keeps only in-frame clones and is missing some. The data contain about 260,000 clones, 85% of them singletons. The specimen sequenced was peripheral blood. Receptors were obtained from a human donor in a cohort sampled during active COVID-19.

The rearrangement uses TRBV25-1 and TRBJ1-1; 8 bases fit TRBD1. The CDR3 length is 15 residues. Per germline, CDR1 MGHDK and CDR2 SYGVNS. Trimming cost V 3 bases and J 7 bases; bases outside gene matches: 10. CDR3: CASSDLTGGGYEAFF. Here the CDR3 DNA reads TGTGCCAGCAGTGATCTTACAGGGGGAGGTTATGAAGCTTTCTTT.

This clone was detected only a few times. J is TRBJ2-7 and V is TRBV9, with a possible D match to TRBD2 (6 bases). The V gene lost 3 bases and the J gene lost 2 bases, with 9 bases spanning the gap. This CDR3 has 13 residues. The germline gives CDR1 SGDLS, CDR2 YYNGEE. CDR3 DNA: TGTGCCAGCAGCGGCGGGACGGCCTACGAGCAGTACTTC. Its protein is CASSGGTAYEQYF.